This entry describes one TCR beta chain. This CDR3 contains 15 residues. Germline V lookup: CDR1 MDHEN, CDR2 SYDVKM. J was trimmed by 7 bases and V by 7 bases; bases with no gene match: 9. This specimen belongs to a study of CD8 T cells in Susac syndrome. With random hexamers, roughly 0.45 to 1 ug RNA was reverse transcribed. Each CDR3 protein is one row after TCRdb ran MiXCR on the immunoSEQ multiplex PCR reads. The sample contains 45,000 or so distinct CDR3 sequences, over 85% of which appear only once. Sequences were obtained from CD8+ T cells from PBMCs. This receptor was taken from a human donor in good health. This chain connects TRBV28 to TRBJ1-5; 11 bases match TRBD1. The CDR3 sequence: CASTPSGQGAQPQHF. CDR3 nucleotides: TGTGCCAGCACTCCTTCCGGACAGGGGGCCCAGCCCCAGCATTTT.